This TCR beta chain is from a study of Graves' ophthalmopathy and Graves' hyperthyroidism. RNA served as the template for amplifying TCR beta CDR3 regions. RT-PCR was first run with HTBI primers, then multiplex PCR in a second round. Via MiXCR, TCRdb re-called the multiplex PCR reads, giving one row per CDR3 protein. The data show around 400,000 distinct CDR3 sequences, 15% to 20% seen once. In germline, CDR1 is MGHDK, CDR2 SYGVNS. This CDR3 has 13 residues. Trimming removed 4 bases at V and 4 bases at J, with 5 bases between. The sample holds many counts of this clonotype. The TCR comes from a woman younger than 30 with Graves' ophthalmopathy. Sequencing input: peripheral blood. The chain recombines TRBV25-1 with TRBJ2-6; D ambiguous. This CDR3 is CASSGAGANVLTF. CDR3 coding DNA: TGTGCCAGCAGTGGTGCGGGGGCCAACGTCCTGACTTTC.